Listed below are T cell receptor beta chains from one sample, sequenced in a study of T cells in tumors after PD-1 blockade. Sequencing was performed with immunoSEQ multiplex PCR; in TCRdb, only in-frame clones are kept and a portion is missing. The table has tens of thousands of clones, 80% seen once; the top ten hold roughly 13%. The sample consisted of PBMCs, taken before anti-PD-1 treatment. These receptors all stem from a human donor with basal cell carcinoma. The CDR3 runs from the conserved cysteine through the conserved F or W. Fields, in order: D gene, V gene, J gene, CDR3 protein. D genes are given only for firm matches.

TRBD1	TRBV5-1	TRBJ1-2	CASSLGQGNYGYTF
TRBD1	TRBV10-3	TRBJ1-1	CAISLDRGNTEAFF
TRBD1	TRBV6-1	TRBJ1-5	CASSEDRGRDQPQHF
TRBD2	TRBV4-1	TRBJ2-7	CASSQGVSGDPTKQYF
-	TRBV2	TRBJ1-5	CASSPPGRVNQPQHF
-	TRBV15	TRBJ1-4	CATSRDRGGRVVAANEKLFF
-	TRBV2	TRBJ2-4	CASKIPGRNIQYF
-	TRBV5-6	TRBJ2-7	CASSLVAGANSYEQYF
TRBD2	TRBV18	TRBJ2-2	CASSLQTSGGDTGELFF
-	TRBV27	TRBJ2-3	CASSLGLSTDTQYF
-	TRBV6-1	TRBJ1-6	CASSERQPAGNSPLHF
TRBD1	TRBV5-6	TRBJ2-7	CASSLAGTAYEQYF
-	TRBV11-3	TRBJ1-2	CASSFQYYGYTF
-	TRBV24-1	TRBJ1-1	CATSDQSKRRRMNTEAFF
-	TRBV5-4	TRBJ2-3	CASSSTGGDTQYF
TRBD1	TRBV29-1	TRBJ2-1	CSVHRGQGLSSNEQFF
-	TRBV5-1	TRBJ2-7	CASSSMRDGSYEQYF
-	TRBV5-6	TRBJ1-3	CASSWQISGNTIYF
TRBD1	TRBV30	TRBJ1-5	CAWSQGGGNQPQHF
-	TRBV3-1/TRBV3-2	TRBJ1-3	CASSPKPSGNTIYF
-	TRBV19	TRBJ2-3	CASTNLGTDTQYF
TRBD1	TRBV14	TRBJ1-4	CASSRQGSLEKLFF
-	TRBV6-1	TRBJ2-5	CASSEVKETQYF
-	TRBV1	TRBJ2-7	CTSSQACLGVLSYEQYF
-	TRBV29-1	TRBJ2-7	CSGSMGYEQYF
TRBD2	TRBV27	TRBJ2-6	CASRRMGGAGANVLTF
TRBD2	TRBV12-5	TRBJ2-1	CASGLAGASYNEQFF
-	TRBV11-3	TRBJ2-7	CASSFTGTQGTYYEQYF
-	TRBV30	TRBJ1-1	CAWSQDSGTEAFF
-	TRBV5-6	TRBJ1-4	CASSLAGVTNEKLFF
-	TRBV5-1	TRBJ2-2	CASRRGTTTNTGELFF
TRBD2	TRBV7-6	TRBJ2-3	CASSLGSSGGQYF
-	TRBV5-5	TRBJ1-1	CASSLETLNTEAFF
-	TRBV13	TRBJ1-2	CASRWLTGPNYGYTF
-	TRBV27	TRBJ2-7	CASRNRDTSYEQYF
TRBD2	TRBV18	TRBJ2-3	CASSPRSGGSSGTDTQYF
TRBD1	TRBV19	TRBJ2-4	CASSMTGGRDIQYF
-	TRBV5-8	TRBJ2-5	CASSPQQETQYF
TRBD2	TRBV2	TRBJ2-7	CASSEPGTSNHEQYF
TRBD1	TRBV30	TRBJ1-2	CAWSQTRQGTYGYTF
-	TRBV29-1	TRBJ1-1	CSVTGIMNTEAFF
TRBD1	TRBV5-1	TRBJ1-1	CASSFTTGLERTEAFF
-	TRBV5-6	TRBJ2-5	CASSLRYRAGETQYF
TRBD1	TRBV5-1	TRBJ2-3	CASSSTGGRTDTQYF
-	TRBV6-5	TRBJ2-7	CASISPGSSYEQYF
TRBD2	TRBV27	TRBJ2-7	CASRLRLGGNSYEQYF
TRBD2	TRBV19	TRBJ2-3	CASSSSSGVNTDTQYF
-	TRBV29-1	TRBJ1-1	CSGEMGPEAFF